This TCR beta chain stems from a study of response to subunit inactivated influenza vaccine. TCRdb reanalysed the RT-PCR reads using MiXCR and keeps one entry per CDR3 protein. This table has about 620,000 distinct CDR3 sequences, about 11% appearing once. The CDR3 runs 16 residues. The ends were cut back, 5 bases at V and 5 bases at J, with 21 bases in the middle. CDR1 is MDHEN, CDR2 SYDVKM, per germline. These records were also assigned to another study, of T cells expressing NK-cell markers. That source notes: cDNA encoding TCR beta was synthesized via 5'RACE template switching incorporating UMIs. Each TCR beta repertoire originated in sorted T cells that were CD3+CD56+NKG2C+, CD3+CD56+NKG2C- or CD3+CD56-NKG2C+. The study sequenced eight donors, seven HCMV-seropositive and one seronegative. The share of CD8+ T cells held by dominant NKG2C+ clonotypes was roughly 1.0-7.5% in about 6 donors.

The clonotype originates from a man in his forties or fifties who received an inactivated influenza vaccine. The chain is built from TRBV28 and TRBJ1-2; D may be TRBD1 (6 bases). The specimen was PBMCs from blood, collected on the day of vaccination. The CDR3 protein is CASSSPGATQPYGYTF. CDR3 in DNA: TGTGCCAGCAGTAGCCCAGGGGCCACGCAACCTTATGGCTACACCTTC.